The 15 T cell receptor beta chains reported below all come from one sample, sequenced in a study of T cell responses to AZD1222 COVID-19 vaccine. Assay: immunoSEQ multiplex PCR; the TCRdb copy retains only in-frame clones and omits some. The sample carries approximately 80,000 clones, roughly 90% recorded once. Here the sequenced sample was peripheral blood, taken on day 0 of MenACWY control vaccination. These receptors were taken from an adult in good health.

The rearrangement joins TRBV11-3 to TRBJ2-5, with TRBD1 identical over 7 bases. Unmatched junction bases numbered 10, after V lost 2 bases and J lost 7 bases. The CDR3 spans 15 residues. Germline V gene lookup returns CDR1 SGHNT and CDR2 YENEEA. CDR3 sequence: CASSLQLGRGMTQYF. DNA for the CDR3: TGTGCCAGCAGCTTACAGCTGGGCAGGGGGATGACCCAGTACTTC.

This chain uses TRBV5-4 with TRBJ2-7; TRBD2 matches at 8 bases. The trim removed 0 bases at V and 4 bases at J, leaving 6 bases unmatched. Germline V gives CDR1 SGHNT, CDR2 YYREEE (reference sequence). The CDR3 contains 15 residues. The CDR3 protein is CASSLVPGGIYEQYF. The CDR3, as DNA: TGTGCCAGCAGCTTGGTGCCGGGGGGGATTTACGAGCAGTACTTC.

The table lists this clone with a few counts. The rearrangement uses TRBV5-1 and TRBJ2-7, with D unresolved. The germline CDR1 and CDR2 sequences are SGHRS and YFSETQ. V was trimmed by 0 bases and J by 5 bases, leaving 15 bases between them. The CDR3 has 15 amino acids. The chain's CDR3 is CASSLEITLGDEQYF. The CDR3 DNA is TGCGCCAGCAGCTTGGAGATAACGCTAGGCGACGAGCAGTACTTC.

The chain links TRBV6-5 to TRBJ1-2; maybe TRBD1 (6 bases). The CDR3 is 13 residues long. Trimming shortened V by 4 bases and J by 8 bases, and 14 bases separated the two germline ends. Germline loops: CDR1 MNHEY, CDR2 SVGAGI. Here the CDR3 DNA reads TGTGCCAGCAGTTTACAGGGAACTCAGGGCTACACCTTC. Residues: CASSLQGTQGYTF.

The gene calls are TRBV6-5 and TRBJ1-5, with D perhaps TRBD1 (5 bases). The germline V gene encodes CDR1 MNHEY and CDR2 SVGAGI. V was clipped by 6 bases and J by 4 bases, with 7 bases between them. The CDR3 loop spans 12 amino acids. The CDR3 sequence is CASRGTNQPQHF. CDR3 sequence (DNA): TGTGCCAGCAGGGGGACGAATCAGCCCCAGCATTTT.

The chain couples TRBV7-2 to TRBJ1-1; TRBD1 might be the D (6 bases). Germline V gives CDR1 SGHTA, CDR2 FQGNSA. This CDR3 is 13 amino acids long. Trimming left V 5 bases short and J 3 bases short, with 10 bases between. CDR3 protein: CASSGGQYTEAFF. The CDR3 DNA reads as TGTGCCAGCAGCGGTGGACAGTACACTGAAGCTTTCTTT.

This clone was counted between two and nine times. V gene TRBV5-6 combines with J gene TRBJ2-7; TRBD1 is a possible D gene (5 bases). Trimming pared 0 bases from V and 9 bases from J, leaving 7 bases between. The length of the CDR3 is 11 residues. Germline V gene lookup returns CDR1 SGHDT and CDR2 YYEEEE. CDR3 sequence (DNA): TGTGCCAGCAGCTTGGTAGGGGTGCAGTACTTC. It codes for CASSLVGVQYF.

The rearrangement joins TRBV5-1 to TRBJ1-1; D ambiguous. The V gene's germline CDR1 is SGHRS and CDR2 YFSETQ. The CDR3 totals 16 residues. V shed 0 bases and J shed 0 bases, with 12 bases lying between them. The CDR3 DNA follows: TGCGCCAGCAGCTTGGCCCCGACGGGTATGAACACTGAAGCTTTCTTT. Its protein is CASSLAPTGMNTEAFF.

This sequence joins TRBV6-5 and TRBJ2-1, with a tentative D call TRBD2 (6 bases). The germline V gene has CDR1 MNHEY and CDR2 SVGAGI. V was shortened by 6 bases and J by 7 bases, with 13 bases between the two germline ends. This CDR3 spans 13 amino acids. The CDR3 nucleotides are TGTGCCAGCAGACTCGGACTACGGAATGAGCAGTTCTTC. Its translation: CASRLGLRNEQFF.

The chain is built from TRBV9 and TRBJ2-3; D possibly uses TRBD1 or TRBD2 (7 bases each). The CDR3 is made up of 14 amino acids. Germline V gene data show CDR1 as SGDLS and CDR2 as YYNGEE. V dropped 4 bases and J dropped 4 bases, with 13 bases sitting between them. The CDR3 protein is CASSPGGGPDTQYF. CDR3 nucleotide sequence: TGTGCCAGCAGCCCAGGGGGGGGTCCAGATACGCAGTATTTT.

The chain recombines TRBV19 with TRBJ1-4; the D gene is possibly TRBD1 (5 bases). From germline, CDR1 is LNHDA and CDR2 SQIVND (reference sequence). The CDR3 consists of 14 residues. Trimming removed 7 bases at V and 7 bases at J, with 16 bases between. The CDR3 bases are TGTGCCAGTAAGAGTGGGGCGGGTGGTGAAAAACTGTTTTTT. Translated, it gives CASKSGAGGEKLFF.

A remark on this clone: The same CDR3 arises from other DNA sequences in this sample as well. The gene calls are TRBV3-1 (or the pseudogene TRBV3-2) and TRBJ1-1; D remains unclear. The CDR3 sequence is 11 residues long. Germline-derived CDR1 and CDR2 are LGHDT and YNNKEL (reference sequence). V was shortened by 3 bases and J by 8 bases, with 7 bases between the two germline ends. CDR3 residues: CASSQVGEAFF. CDR3 DNA: TGTGCCAGCAGCCAGGTAGGGGAAGCTTTCTTT.

The V gene is TRBV3-1 (or the pseudogene TRBV3-2), the J gene TRBJ2-1, with TRBD2 identical over 9 bases. There are 14 residues in the CDR3. Germline lookup yields CDR1 LGHDT and CDR2 YNNKEL (reference sequence). Unmatched junction bases numbered 11, after V lost 10 bases and J lost 7 bases. The CDR3 here is CATSRSGGKNEQFF. The CDR3 nucleotides read TGTGCCACCTCCAGGAGCGGGGGGAAGAATGAGCAGTTCTTC.

The chain combines TRBV7-2 with TRBJ1-5; the D gene is possibly TRBD1 (6 bases). Germline loops: CDR1 SGHTA, CDR2 FQGNSA. This CDR3 region has 17 residues. V lost 0 bases and J 1 base, leaving 13 bases between the germline ends. Here the CDR3 reads CASSLAPGEGSNQPQHF. The DNA of the CDR3 is TGTGCCAGCAGCTTAGCGCCAGGGGAGGGGAGCAATCAGCCCCAGCATTTT.

The chain is built from TRBV5-6 and TRBJ2-3; 7 nucleotides line up with TRBD1. The CDR3 is 17 amino acids. Germline trimming cut 4 bases from V and 5 bases from J; bases unmatched to any gene: 16. CDR1 and CDR2 (germline): SGHDT, YYEEEE. This CDR3 is CASSLIPTGLRVDTQYF. CDR3 in DNA: TGTGCCAGCAGCCTGATACCGACAGGGCTTAGGGTAGATACGCAGTATTTT.